The entry that follows covers one TCR beta chain sequence. As yet, its antigen is unknown. The data originate from a study of cytomegalovirus exposure and HLA in healthy donors. Whole-study findings and limits: TCR beta sequences reportedly predicted the HLA-A and HLA-B alleles of most subjects accurately. In a later analysis, TCR association rates varied by HLA locus: DRB1 most, HLA-C fewest. In a later analysis, a missense DCLRE1C variant was linked to TCR beta V- and J-gene trimming.

The CDR3 has 14 residues. V lost 0 bases to trimming and J lost 2 bases, with 8 bases between them. The germline CDR1 and CDR2 sequences are SGHDT and YYEEEE. In the PCR, 60 Vbeta and 13 Jbeta primers were used. The repertoire was sequenced with immunoSEQ multiplex PCR; TCRdb's copy has only in-frame clones and lacks some. The sample has about 160,000 clones; around four fifths are singletons. The sample comprised PBMCs. This chain uses TRBV5-6 with TRBJ2-5; D is unclear. This clonotype was sampled from a female donor in good health and CMV-seronegative. In DNA, the CDR3 is TGTGCCAGCAGCTTGGGAACTCTTCAAGAGACCCAGTACTTC. Translated, it gives CASSLGTLQETQYF.